The source of this TCR beta chain is a study of T-cell reconstitution after alpha-beta-depleted transplantation in children. This clonotype was picked up many times. Unique molecular identifiers were incorporated into the prepared TCRbeta library. TCRdb analysed the PCR reads with MiXCR anew, one entry per CDR3 protein. The table records hundreds of thousands of distinct CDR3 sequences, 8% to 11% of them present only once. This sequence originates from a human donor who donated a stem cell graft to a child with acute myeloid leukemia. Sequencing was performed on PBMCs from the stem cell graft donor, taken from the stem cell graft.

The CDR3 bases are TGTGCCAGCAGTTTTCCGACAGTGGGGAATCAGCCCCAGCATTTT. It encodes CASSFPTVGNQPQHF. The gene calls are TRBV12-3 or TRBV12-4 and TRBJ1-5; D may be TRBD1 (5 bases). The V end was cut by 3 bases, the J end by 4 bases, with 13 bases between. The CDR3 contains 15 residues.